This T cell receptor beta chain derives from a study of beta chain features in type 1 diabetes. This clone was seen only a few times. Its antigen remains unidentified. Study-level results: When VDJ junctions were examined, type 1 diabetes patients showed fewer insertions and more deletions. Healthy donors had naive, central memory and Treg TCRB repertoires that appeared less similar than those seen among patients.

This CDR3 has 15 amino acids. The V and J ends lost 5 bases and 0 bases respectively, with 16 bases between them. In germline, CDR1 is SQVTM, CDR2 ANQGSEA. All of the isolated RNA was reverse transcribed, so expressed TCRB transcripts were sequenced. The data were produced by immunoSEQ multiplex PCR, yet TCRdb's version contains in-frame clones alone and is incomplete. Of hundreds of thousands of clones in the sample, about 16% were seen once. The source material was naive CD4+ T cells from blood. The rearrangement links TRBV29-1 to TRBJ1-1, with a weak D call TRBD1 (5 bases). This clonotype was obtained from a man aged 18 to 30 in good health. In DNA, the CDR3 is TGCAGCGTTCGAGGGGAGGTACTTTTGAACACTGAAGCTTTCTTT. Amino acid sequence: CSVRGEVLLNTEAFF.